The present T cell receptor (beta chain) was sequenced within a study of blood T cell repertoires in COVID-19. Turning to the study itself: Material from acute and convalescent COVID-19 was sourced from the United States, Italy and Spain.

How the authors handled the data: Amplification from reference gene primers served as the basis for estimated nucleated cell counts. Generated by immunoSEQ multiplex PCR, the TCRdb table keeps only in-frame clones and is missing some. V and J calls and clone size are as listed in that table; D and trimming were resolved from the DNA. The data contain approximately 260,000 clones, approximately 79% of them singletons. Germline CDR1 reads SGHKS; CDR2 reads YYEKEE (reference sequence). Trimming stripped 6 bases from V and 8 bases from J, with 15 bases between. CDR3 length equals 14 residues. Participant ages covered about 18 to 89 years across approximately 25 US areas. Assignments of participants to cohorts depended upon their own reported clinical history.

This sequence joins TRBV5-5 and TRBJ2-6; D unclear. The TCR comes from a man aged 30-40 years with acute COVID-19. Sequenced material: PBMCs or T cells enriched from blood (not recorded which). CDR3 nucleotide sequence: TGTGCCAGCACCCCAAGTCGGGTGTCCAACGTCCTGACTTTC. Protein sequence: CASTPSRVSNVLTF.